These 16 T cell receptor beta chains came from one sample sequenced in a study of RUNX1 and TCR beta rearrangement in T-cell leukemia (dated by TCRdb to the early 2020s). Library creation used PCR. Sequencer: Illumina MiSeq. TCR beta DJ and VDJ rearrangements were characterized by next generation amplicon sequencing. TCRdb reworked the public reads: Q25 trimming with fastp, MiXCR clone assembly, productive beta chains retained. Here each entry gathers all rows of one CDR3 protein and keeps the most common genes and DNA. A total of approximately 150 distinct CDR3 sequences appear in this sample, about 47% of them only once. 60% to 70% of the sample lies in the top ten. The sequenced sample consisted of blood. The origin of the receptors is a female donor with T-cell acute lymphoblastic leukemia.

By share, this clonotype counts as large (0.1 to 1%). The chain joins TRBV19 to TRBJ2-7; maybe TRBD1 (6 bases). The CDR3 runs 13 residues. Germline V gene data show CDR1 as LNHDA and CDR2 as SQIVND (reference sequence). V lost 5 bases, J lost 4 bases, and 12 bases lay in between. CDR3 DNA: TGTGCCAGTAGTTACAGGGTGGGGTACGAGCAGTACTTC. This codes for CASSYRVGYEQYF.

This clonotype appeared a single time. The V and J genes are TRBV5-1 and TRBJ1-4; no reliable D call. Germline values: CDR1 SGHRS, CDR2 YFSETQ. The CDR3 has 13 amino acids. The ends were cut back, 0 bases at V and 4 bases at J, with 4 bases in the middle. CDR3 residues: CASSLDLNEKLFF. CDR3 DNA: TGCGCCAGCAGCTTGGACCTTAATGAAAAACTGTTTTTT. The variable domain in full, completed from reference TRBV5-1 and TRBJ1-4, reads KAGVTQTPRYLIKTRGQQVTLSCSPISGHRSVSWYQQTPGQGLQFLFEYFSETQRNKGNFPGRFSGRQFSNSRSEMNVSTLELGDSALYLCASSLDLNEKLFFGSGTQLSVL.

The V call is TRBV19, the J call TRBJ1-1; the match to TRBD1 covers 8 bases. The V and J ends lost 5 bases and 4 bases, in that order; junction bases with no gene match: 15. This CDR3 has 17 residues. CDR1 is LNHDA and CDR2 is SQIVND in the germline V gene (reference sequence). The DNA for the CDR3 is TGTGCCAGTAGTTTCCGGGACAGGATACTTAAGGCCACTGAAGCTTTCTTT. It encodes CASSFRDRILKATEAFF.

CDR3 sequence (DNA): TGCAGTCCTTTAAGTAGGATCACTGAAGCTTTCTTT. Its protein product is CSPLSRITEAFF. The V gene is TRBV20-1, the J gene TRBJ1-1; no clear D. V was pared by 8 bases and J by 4 bases, with 14 bases between. The length of the CDR3 is 12 residues. The germline V gene encodes CDR1 DFQATT and CDR2 SNEGSKA (reference sequence).

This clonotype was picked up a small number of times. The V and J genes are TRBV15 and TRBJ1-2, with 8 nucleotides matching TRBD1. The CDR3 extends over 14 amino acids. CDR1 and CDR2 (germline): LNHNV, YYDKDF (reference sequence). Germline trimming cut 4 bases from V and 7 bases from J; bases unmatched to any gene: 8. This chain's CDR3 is CATSTRTGLSGYTF. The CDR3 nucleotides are TGTGCCACCAGCACCCGGACAGGGCTCAGTGGCTACACCTTC.

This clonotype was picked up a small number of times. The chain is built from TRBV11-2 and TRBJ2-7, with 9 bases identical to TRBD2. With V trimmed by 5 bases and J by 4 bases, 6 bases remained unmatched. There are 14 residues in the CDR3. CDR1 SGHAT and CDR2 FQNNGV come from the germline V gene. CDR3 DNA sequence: TGTGCCAGCAGCCCGGGACTAGCATTATACGAGCAGTACTTC. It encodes CASSPGLALYEQYF.

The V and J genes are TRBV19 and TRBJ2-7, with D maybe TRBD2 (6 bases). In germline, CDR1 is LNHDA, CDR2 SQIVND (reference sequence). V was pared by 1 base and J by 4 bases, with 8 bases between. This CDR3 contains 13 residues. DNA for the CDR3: TGTGCCAGTAGTATAGGTGGAGGGTACGAGCAGTACTTC. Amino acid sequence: CASSIGGGYEQYF.

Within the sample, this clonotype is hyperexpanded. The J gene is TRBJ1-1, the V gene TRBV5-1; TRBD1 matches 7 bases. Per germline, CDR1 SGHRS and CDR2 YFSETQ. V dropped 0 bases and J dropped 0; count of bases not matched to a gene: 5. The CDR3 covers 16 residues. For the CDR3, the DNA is TGCGCCAGCAGCTTGGTCTCAGGGGGGCTGAACACTGAAGCTTTCTTT. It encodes CASSLVSGGLNTEAFF.

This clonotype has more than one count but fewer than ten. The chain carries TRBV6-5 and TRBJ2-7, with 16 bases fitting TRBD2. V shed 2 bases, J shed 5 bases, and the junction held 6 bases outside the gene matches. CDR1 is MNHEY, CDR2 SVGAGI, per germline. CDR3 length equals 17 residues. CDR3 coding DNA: TGTGCCAGCAGTTACCAAGGGACTAGCGGGGGGGTCAACGAGCAGTACTTC. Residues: CASSYQGTSGGVNEQYF.

The CDR3 is CASSISRGRSREAFF. For the CDR3, the DNA is TGTGCCAGTAGTATTTCGAGGGGGCGAAGTCGTGAAGCTTTCTTT. This chain connects TRBV19 to TRBJ1-1, with 7 bases fitting TRBD1. The V and J ends lost 3 bases and 7 bases, in that order; junction bases with no gene match: 11. There are 15 residues in the CDR3. CDR1 and CDR2 from the germline V gene are LNHDA and SQIVND (reference sequence).

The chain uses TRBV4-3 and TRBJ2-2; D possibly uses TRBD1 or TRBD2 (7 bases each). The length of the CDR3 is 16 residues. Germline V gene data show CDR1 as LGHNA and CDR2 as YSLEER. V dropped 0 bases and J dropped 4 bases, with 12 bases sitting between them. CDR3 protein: CASSQDQGGSTGELFF. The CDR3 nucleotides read TGCGCCAGCAGCCAAGATCAGGGGGGGAGCACCGGGGAGCTGTTTTTT.

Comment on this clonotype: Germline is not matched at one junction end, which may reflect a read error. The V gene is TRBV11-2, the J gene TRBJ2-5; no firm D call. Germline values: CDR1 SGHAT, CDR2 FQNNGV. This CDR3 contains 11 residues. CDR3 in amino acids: CASSFVGQLIF. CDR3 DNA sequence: TGTGCCAGCAGCTTCGTGGGTCAGCTAATCTTC. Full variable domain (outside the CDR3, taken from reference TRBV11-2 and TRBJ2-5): EAGVAQSPRYKIIEKRQSVAFWCNPISGHATLYWYQQILGQGPKLLIQFQNNGVVDDSQLPKDRFSAERLKGVDSTLKIQPAKLEDSAVYLCASSFVGQLIFGPGTRLLVL.

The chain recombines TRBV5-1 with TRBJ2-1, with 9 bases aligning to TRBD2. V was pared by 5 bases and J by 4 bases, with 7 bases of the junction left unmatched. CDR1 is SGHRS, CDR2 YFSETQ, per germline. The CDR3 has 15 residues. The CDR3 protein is CASSPRRGGYNEQFF. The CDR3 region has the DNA TGCGCCAGCAGTCCTAGGCGGGGGGGTTACAATGAGCAGTTCTTC.

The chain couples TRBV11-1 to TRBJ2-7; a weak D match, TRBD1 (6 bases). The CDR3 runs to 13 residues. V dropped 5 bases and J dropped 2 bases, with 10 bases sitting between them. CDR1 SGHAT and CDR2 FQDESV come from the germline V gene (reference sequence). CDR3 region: CASSGQTTYEQYF. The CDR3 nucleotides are TGTGCCAGCAGCGGACAGACCACCTACGAGCAGTACTTC.

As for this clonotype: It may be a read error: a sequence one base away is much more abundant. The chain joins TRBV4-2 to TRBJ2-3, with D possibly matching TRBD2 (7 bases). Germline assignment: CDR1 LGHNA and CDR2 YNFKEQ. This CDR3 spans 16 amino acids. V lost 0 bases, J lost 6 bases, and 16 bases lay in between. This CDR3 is CASSQDWSRGADTQYF. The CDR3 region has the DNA TGTGCCAGCAGCCAAGATTGGAGCCGGGGGGCTGATACGCAGTATTTT.

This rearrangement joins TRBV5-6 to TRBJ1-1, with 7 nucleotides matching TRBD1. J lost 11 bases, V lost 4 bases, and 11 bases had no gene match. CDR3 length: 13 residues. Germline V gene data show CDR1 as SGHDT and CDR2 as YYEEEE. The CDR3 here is CASSGQGGWVAFF. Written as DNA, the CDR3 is TGTGCCAGCAGCGGTCAGGGGGGTTGGGTCGCTTTCTTT.